A selection of T cell receptor beta chains follows, all from one sample in a study of cytomegalovirus exposure and HLA in healthy donors. Libraries were prepared by immunoSEQ multiplex PCR; TCRdb keeps only in-frame clonotypes and omits some of them. The table shows some 150,000 clones, with roughly 85% occurring only once. Material for sequencing was PBMCs. These receptors came from a man between 35 and 55 years old in good health and CMV-seronegative. The CDR3 runs from the conserved cysteine through the conserved F or W. D genes are given only for firm matches. Clone size appears in some rows only: once, few, many, or a class for an expanded clone.

clone size | J gene | D gene | V gene | CDR3 protein | CDR3 DNA
few | TRBJ1-1 | . | TRBV21-1 | CASSKGRGIPEAFF | TGTGCCAGCAGCAAAGGGCGAGGGATCCCTGAAGCTTTCTTT
few | TRBJ1-1 | . | TRBV20-1 | CSARGVGEAFF | TGCAGTGCTAGGGGCGTGGGCGAAGCTTTCTTT
. | TRBJ2-1 | TRBD2 | TRBV28 | CASSLASGRVYEQFF | TGTGCCAGCAGTTTAGCTAGCGGGAGAGTCTATGAGCAGTTCTTC
. | TRBJ2-3 | TRBD1 | TRBV2 | CAIYDRGKTDTQYF | TGTGCCATCTACGACAGGGGTAAGACAGATACGCAGTATTTT
. | TRBJ2-7 | . | TRBV5-5 | CASSLDADRYEQYF | TGTGCCAGCAGCTTGGATGCAGATCGCTACGAGCAGTACTTC
. | TRBJ2-5 | . | TRBV28 | CASSPAGRLTTDF | TGTGCCAGCAGTCCGGCCGGGAGATTAACCACGGACTTC
. | TRBJ2-7 | . | TRBV27 | CARNEAYEQYF | TGTGCCAGGAACGAGGCCTACGAGCAGTACTTC
. | TRBJ2-1 | . | TRBV4-1 | CASSTGLSYNEQFF | TGCGCCAGCAGCACGGGACTTTCCTACAATGAGCAGTTCTTC
. | TRBJ2-7 | TRBD2 | TRBV5-4 | CASSRPGRFTYEQYF | TGTGCCAGCAGCCGACCCGGGAGGTTCACCTACGAGCAGTACTTC
once | TRBJ2-2 | . | TRBV7-9 | CASSPRGTGELFF | TGTGCCAGCAGTCCGCGAGGCACCGGGGAGCTGTTTTTT
. | TRBJ1-1 | . | TRBV28 | CASSLLQQTGVLGAEAFF | TGTGCCAGCAGTTTATTGCAACAAACGGGGGTTCTGGGCGCTGAAGCTTTCTTT
. | TRBJ2-7 | . | TRBV28 | CASSFRGGVSYEQYF | TGTGCCAGCAGTTTTAGGGGGGGGGTCTCCTACGAGCAGTACTTC
. | TRBJ1-2 | TRBD1 | TRBV28 | CASSYIDRGRGYTF | TGTGCCAGCAGTTACATCGACAGGGGGCGAGGCTACACCTTC
. | TRBJ2-3 | . | TRBV28 | CASSFSTGGTDTQYF | TGTGCCAGCAGTTTCTCTACCGGGGGCACAGATACGCAGTATTTT
. | TRBJ2-7 | . | TRBV6-1 | CAGGLGRRYEQYF | TGTGCCGGTGGATTGGGGAGAAGGTACGAGCAGTACTTC
. | TRBJ2-7 | TRBD1 | TRBV28 | CASSAGGAYEQYF | TGTGCCAGCAGTGCAGGGGGCGCCTACGAGCAGTACTTC
. | TRBJ2-5 | TRBD1 | TRBV19 | CASSTLQGEQETQYF | TGTGCCAGTAGTACCCTACAGGGGGAGCAAGAGACCCAGTACTTC
. | TRBJ1-2 | . | TRBV19 | CASSMGTTARGYTF | TGTGCCAGTAGTATGGGCACGACAGCTCGGGGCTACACCTTC
. | TRBJ2-1 | . | TRBV11-2 | CASSLVFGRVDEQFF | TGTGCCAGCAGCTTAGTATTCGGGAGAGTGGATGAGCAGTTCTTC
. | TRBJ1-6 | . | TRBV28 | CATGPPLHF | TGTGCCACAGGCCCCCCCCTCCACTTT
few | TRBJ2-5 | TRBD2 | TRBV7-7 | CASSFGGSGNGETQYF | TGTGCTAGCAGCTTTGGGGGTAGCGGGAACGGAGAGACCCAGTACTTC
. | TRBJ2-1 | . | TRBV4-3 | CASSQGPRSPYNEQFF | TGCGCCAGCAGCCAAGGGCCCAGGTCCCCCTACAATGAGCAGTTCTTC